This T cell receptor (beta chain) was documented in a study of low-dose radiotherapy and immunotherapy resistance in tumors. V was pared by 7 bases and J by 9 bases, with 16 bases between. This CDR3 region has 12 residues. CDR1 is SQVTM, CDR2 ANQGSEA, per germline. TCRs underwent approximately 20 PCR cycles of amplification with a constant-region primer and V-primer adapter. TCRdb called the reads again in MiXCR, with one record for every CDR3 protein. The repertoire holds some 45,000 distinct CDR3 sequences, with 10% to 15% as singletons. Time point in this sample: before trial treatment. Eligibility was restricted to patients presenting with advanced solid tumors that lacked tumor-infiltrating lymphocytes. This clonotype was seen repeatedly, ten times or more.

The sequence came from a female donor with ovarian cancer. This specimen was PBMCs, taken before treatment. The chain combines TRBV29-1 with TRBJ2-1; D is possibly TRBD2 (7 bases). CDR3 amino acids: CSGSEGGGEQFF. As DNA, the CDR3 is TGCAGCGGTTCTGAGGGAGGGGGTGAGCAGTTCTTC.